The clone carrying this T cell receptor beta chain was observed many times. Time point in this sample: patch test 2, 6 weeks after DPC sensitization. Treatment reported: therapeutic diphenylcyclopropenone sensitization with weekly scalp DPC. V shed 1 base and J 6 bases; nucleotides not matched to a gene: 8. The CDR3 totals 16 residues. CDR1 is SGHRS and CDR2 is YFSETQ in the germline V gene. This specimen comes from a study of human T cells and chemical hapten exposure. TCRdb fed the RACE reads into MiXCR, producing one record per CDR3 protein. The table has 120,000 to 150,000 distinct CDR3 sequences, 10% to 15% seen once.

The source of this sequence is a woman aged 45 to 65 with alopecia areata. Some clones in this sample may be carry-over from other donors' samples. V is TRBV5-1 and J is TRBJ2-1, with TRBD1 matching 9 bases. The input for sequencing was whole blood, taken in connection with sensitization to the hapten diphenylcyclopropenone (DPC). In DNA form, the CDR3 reads TGCGCCAGCAGCTTGACGGGACAGGGAGTTACCAATGAGCAGTTCTTC. Translated: CASSLTGQGVTNEQFF.